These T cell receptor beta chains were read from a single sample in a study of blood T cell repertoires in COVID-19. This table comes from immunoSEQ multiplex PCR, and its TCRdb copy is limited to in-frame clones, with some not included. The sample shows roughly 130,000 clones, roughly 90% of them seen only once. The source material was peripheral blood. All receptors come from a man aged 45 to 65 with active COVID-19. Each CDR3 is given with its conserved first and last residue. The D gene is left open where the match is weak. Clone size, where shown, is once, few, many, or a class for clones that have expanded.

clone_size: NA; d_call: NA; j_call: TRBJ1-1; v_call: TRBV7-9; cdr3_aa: CASSLDGGGTEAFF; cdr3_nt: TGTGCCAGCAGCTTAGACGGGGGAGGAACTGAAGCTTTCTTT
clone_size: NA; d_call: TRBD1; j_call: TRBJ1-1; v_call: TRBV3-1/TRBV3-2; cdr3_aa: CASSQTIRDRGKAFF; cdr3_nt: TGTGCCAGCAGCCAAACCATCCGGGACAGGGGGAAAGCTTTCTTT
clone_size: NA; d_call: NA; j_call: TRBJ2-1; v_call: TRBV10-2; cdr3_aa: CASSGPVGNEQFF; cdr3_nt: TGCGCCAGCAGTGGTCCGGTTGGTAATGAGCAGTTCTTC
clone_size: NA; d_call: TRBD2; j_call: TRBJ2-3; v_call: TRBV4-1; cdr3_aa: CASSQGVASGSTDTQYF; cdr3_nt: TGCGCCAGCAGCCAGGGGGTGGCTAGCGGGAGTACAGATACGCAGTATTTT
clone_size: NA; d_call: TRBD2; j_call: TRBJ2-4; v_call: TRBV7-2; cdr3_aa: CASSLRRSTGGAKNIQYF; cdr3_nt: TGTGCCAGCAGCTTAAGGCGTTCTACGGGGGGGGCCAAAAACATTCAGTACTTC
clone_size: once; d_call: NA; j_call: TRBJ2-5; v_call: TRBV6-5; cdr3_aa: CASSYSSGVGETQYF; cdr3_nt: TGTGCCAGCAGTTACTCGAGTGGAGTGGGAGAGACCCAGTACTTC
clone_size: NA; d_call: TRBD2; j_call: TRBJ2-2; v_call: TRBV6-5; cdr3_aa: CASSYSSGRGTGELFF; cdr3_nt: TGTGCCAGCAGTTATAGTAGCGGGAGAGGCACCGGGGAGCTGTTTTTT
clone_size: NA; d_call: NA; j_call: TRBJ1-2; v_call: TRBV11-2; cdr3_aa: CASSPNVAGINYGYTF; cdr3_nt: TGTGCCAGCAGCCCTAACGTGGCGGGTATTAACTATGGCTACACCTTC
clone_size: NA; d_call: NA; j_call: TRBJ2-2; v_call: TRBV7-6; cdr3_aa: CASSLAGRTVEAGELFF; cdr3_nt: TGTGCCAGCAGCTTAGCGGGGCGGACAGTTGAAGCCGGGGAGCTGTTTTTT
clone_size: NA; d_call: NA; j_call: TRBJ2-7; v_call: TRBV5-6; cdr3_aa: CASTLGGNSYEQYF; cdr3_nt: TGTGCCAGCACCCTCGGAGGGAACTCCTACGAGCAGTACTTC
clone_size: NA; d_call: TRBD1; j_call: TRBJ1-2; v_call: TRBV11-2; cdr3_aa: CASSQQGVGYGYTF; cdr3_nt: TGTGCCAGCAGCCAGCAGGGGGTAGGCTATGGCTACACCTTC
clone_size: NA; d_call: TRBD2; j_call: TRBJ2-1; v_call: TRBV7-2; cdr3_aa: CASSPYPSGSTYNEQFF; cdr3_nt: TGTGCCAGCAGCCCCTATCCTAGCGGGAGCACCTACAATGAGCAGTTCTTC
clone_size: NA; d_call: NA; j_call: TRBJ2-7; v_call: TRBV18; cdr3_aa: CASSPALSYEQYF; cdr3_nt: TGTGCCAGCTCACCAGCTCTATCCTACGAGCAGTACTTC
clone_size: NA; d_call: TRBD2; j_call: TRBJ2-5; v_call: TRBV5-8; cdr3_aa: CASSRRTSGETQYF; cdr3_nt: TGTGCCAGCAGCCGCCGGACTAGCGGGGAGACCCAGTACTTC
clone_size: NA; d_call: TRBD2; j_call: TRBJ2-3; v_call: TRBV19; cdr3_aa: CASTLLAGGSTDTQYF; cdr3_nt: TGTGCCAGTACCCTACTAGCGGGGGGCAGCACAGATACGCAGTATTTT
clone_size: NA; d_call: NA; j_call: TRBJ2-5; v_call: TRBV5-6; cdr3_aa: CASSLGTQETQYF; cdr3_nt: TGTGCCAGCAGCTTGGGGACACAAGAGACCCAGTACTTC
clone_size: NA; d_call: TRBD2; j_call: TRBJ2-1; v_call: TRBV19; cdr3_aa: CASSTRTSGRDEQFF; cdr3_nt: TGTGCCAGTAGTACCCGGACTAGCGGGAGGGATGAGCAGTTCTTC
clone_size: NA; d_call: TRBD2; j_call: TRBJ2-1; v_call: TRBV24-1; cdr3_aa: CATGPSGSYNEQFF; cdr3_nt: TGTGCCACCGGACCTAGCGGTTCCTACAATGAGCAGTTCTTC
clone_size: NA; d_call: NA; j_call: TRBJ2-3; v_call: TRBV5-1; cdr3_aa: CASKEGAPADTQYF; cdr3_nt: TGCGCCAGCAAGGAGGGGGCGCCCGCAGATACGCAGTATTTT
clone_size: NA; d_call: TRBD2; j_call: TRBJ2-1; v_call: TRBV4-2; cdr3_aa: CASSQEPSGGAGFFLGEQFF; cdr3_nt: TGTGCCAGCAGCCAAGAACCTAGCGGGGGGGCCGGGTTTTTTTTGGGTGAGCAGTTCTTC
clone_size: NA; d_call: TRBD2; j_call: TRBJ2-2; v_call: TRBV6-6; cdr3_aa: CASSRPTSGGLNTGELFF; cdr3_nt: TGTGCCAGCAGCCGACCGACTAGCGGGGGGCTCAACACCGGGGAGCTGTTTTTT
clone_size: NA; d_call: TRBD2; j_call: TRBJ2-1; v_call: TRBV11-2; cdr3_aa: CASRALGGVSYNEQFF; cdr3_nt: TGTGCCAGCAGGGCCCTGGGGGGGGTGTCCTACAATGAGCAGTTCTTC
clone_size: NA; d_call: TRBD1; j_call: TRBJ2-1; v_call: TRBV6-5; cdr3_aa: CASTKTGTGDEQFF; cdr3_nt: TGTGCCAGCACCAAAACCGGGACAGGGGATGAGCAGTTCTTC
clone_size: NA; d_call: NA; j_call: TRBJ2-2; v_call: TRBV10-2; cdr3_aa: CASRTGTTNTGELFF; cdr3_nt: TGCGCCAGCAGAACCGGGACAACGAACACCGGGGAGCTGTTTTTT
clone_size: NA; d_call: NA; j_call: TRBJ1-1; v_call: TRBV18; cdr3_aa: CASSPREAEAFF; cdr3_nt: TGTGCCAGCTCACCGCGAGAGGCTGAAGCTTTCTTT
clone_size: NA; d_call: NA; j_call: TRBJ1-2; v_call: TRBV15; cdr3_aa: CATSRGQGYGYTF; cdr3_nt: TGTGCCACCAGCAGAGGGCAGGGCTACGGCTACACCTTC
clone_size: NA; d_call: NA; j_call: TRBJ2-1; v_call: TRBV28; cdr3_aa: CASSLWERGHEQFF; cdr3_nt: TGTGCCAGCAGTTTATGGGAAAGAGGCCATGAGCAGTTCTTC
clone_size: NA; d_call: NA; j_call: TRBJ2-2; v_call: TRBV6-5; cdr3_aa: CASKKRRNTGELFF; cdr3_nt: TGTGCCAGCAAGAAGAGAAGAAACACCGGGGAGCTGTTTTTT
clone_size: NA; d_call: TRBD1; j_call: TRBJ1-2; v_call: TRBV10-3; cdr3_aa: CAISGDRANYGYTF; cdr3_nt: TGTGCCATCAGTGGGGACAGGGCTAACTATGGCTACACCTTC
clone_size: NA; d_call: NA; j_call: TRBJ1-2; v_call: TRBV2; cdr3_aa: CASNRHGSDGYTF; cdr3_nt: TGTGCCAGCAACCGACACGGATCGGATGGCTACACCTTC
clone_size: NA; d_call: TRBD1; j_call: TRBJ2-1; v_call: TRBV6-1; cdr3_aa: CASSEGTGGNEQFF; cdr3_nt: TGTGCCAGCAGTGAAGGGACAGGGGGCAATGAGCAGTTCTTC
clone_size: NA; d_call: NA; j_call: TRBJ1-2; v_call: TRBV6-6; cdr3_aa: CASSYNSGTNYGYTF; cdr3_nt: TGTGCCAGCAGTTACAATTCCGGGACTAACTATGGCTACACCTTC
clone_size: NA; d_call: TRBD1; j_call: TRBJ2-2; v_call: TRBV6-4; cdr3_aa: CASSGQGGTGELFF; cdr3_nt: TGTGCCAGCTCCGGACAGGGGGGCACCGGGGAGCTGTTTTTT
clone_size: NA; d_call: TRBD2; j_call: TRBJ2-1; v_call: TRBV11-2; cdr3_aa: CASSPLAGTEQFF; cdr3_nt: TGTGCCAGCAGCCCGCTAGCGGGAACTGAGCAGTTCTTC
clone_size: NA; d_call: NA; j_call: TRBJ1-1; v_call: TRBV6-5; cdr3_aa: CASSITGNTEAFF; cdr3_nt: TGTGCCAGCAGCATAACAGGGAACACTGAAGCTTTCTTT